This passage covers 23 T cell receptor beta chains from one sample sequenced in a study of T-cell reconstitution after alpha-beta-depleted transplantation in children. Preparation of the TCRbeta library was carried out with unique molecular identifiers. MiXCR, run by TCRdb on the PCR reads, gives a single entry per CDR3 protein. In the table there are about 510,000 distinct CDR3 sequences, approximately 10% of which are singletons. Material: PBMCs, mostly from graft donor cells, obtained 180 days after TCRalphabeta/CD19-depleted stem cell transplant. Receptors originate from a female patient between 2 and 15 years old who had a stem cell transplant for aplastic anemia, so the T cells may come from the graft donor.

V gene TRBV5-4 combines with J gene TRBJ1-1; perhaps TRBD1 as D (5 bases). V dropped 3 bases and J dropped 4 bases, with 10 bases sitting between them. Germline CDR1 SGHNT, CDR2 YYREEE (reference sequence). The CDR3 extends over 13 amino acids. This CDR3 is CASSYTGITEAFF. DNA of the CDR3: TGTGCCAGCAGCTACACAGGAATCACTGAAGCTTTCTTT.

This clonotype came up a few times. V and J are TRBV29-1 and TRBJ1-3, with D possibly TRBD1 on 5 matching bases. Germline V lookup: CDR1 SQVTM, CDR2 ANQGSEA. CDR3 length: 16 residues. Trimming took 0 bases from V and 3 from J, leaving 15 bases between them. CDR3 nucleotide sequence: TGCAGCGTTGAAGAGTGGGGGATGTTGGGTGGAAACACCATATATTTT. It yields the protein CSVEEWGMLGGNTIYF. The full variable domain, with the rest looked up from reference TRBV29-1 and TRBJ1-3, is SAVISQKPSRDICQRGTSLTIQCQVDSQVTMMFWYRQQPGQSLTLIATANQGSEATYESGFVIDKFPISRPNLTFSTLTVSNMSPEDSSIYLCSVEEWGMLGGNTIYFGEGSWLTVV.

The gene calls are TRBV3-1 and TRBJ1-1, with D possibly being TRBD1 (5 bases). The CDR3 sequence is 17 residues long. The V gene lost 2 bases and the J gene lost 5 bases, with 21 bases spanning the gap. CDR1 and CDR2 (germline): LGHDT, YNNKEL (reference sequence). CDR3 sequence: CASSQPRVTNQRTEAFF. DNA of the CDR3: TGTGCCAGCAGCCAACCCAGGGTAACGAACCAGAGGACTGAAGCTTTCTTT.

The chain links TRBV11-3 to TRBJ2-3, with D possibly TRBD2 on 5 matching bases. CDR1 SGHNT and CDR2 YENEEA come from the germline V gene. The CDR3 sequence is 15 residues long. V lost 3 bases and J 3 bases, leaving 13 bases between the germline ends. The CDR3 is CASSFSASVTDTQYF. The CDR3 coding sequence is TGTGCCAGCAGCTTTAGCGCGTCGGTGACAGATACGCAGTATTTT. Full variable domain (rest looked up from reference TRBV11-3 and TRBJ2-3): EAGVVQSPRYKIIEKKQPVAFWCNPISGHNTLYWYLQNLGQGPELLIRYENEEAVDDSQLPKDRFSAERLKGVDSTLKIQPAELGDSAVYLCASSFSASVTDTQYFGPGTRLTVL.

This clonotype was counted between two and nine times. A read error may account for a junction end that differs from germline. The chain couples TRBV18 to TRBJ1-4; D uncertain. Germline-derived CDR1 and CDR2 are KGHSH and LQKENI. The CDR3 runs 15 residues. The CDR3 sequence: CASSPLEQINQKLFF. The CDR3 DNA sequence: TGTGCCAGCTCACCTCTTGAGCAGATTAATCAAAAACTGTTTTTT. The full variable domain, rest sourced from reference TRBV18 and TRBJ1-4, is NAGVMQNPRHLVRRRGQEARLRCSPMKGHSHVYWYRQLPEEGLKFMVYLQKENIIDESGMPKERFSAEFPKEGPSILRIQQVVRGDSAAYFCASSPLEQINQKLFFGSGTQLSVL.

This clonotype was observed at least ten times. This chain connects TRBV5-1 to TRBJ2-1, with D unresolved. Germline V lookup: CDR1 SGHRS, CDR2 YFSETQ. The V end was cut by 0 bases, the J end by 0 bases, with 7 bases between. The CDR3 covers 15 residues. The CDR3 nucleotides read TGCGCCAGCAGCTTGGACAGACACTCCTACAATGAGCAGTTCTTC. Its translation is CASSLDRHSYNEQFF. Full variable domain (missing parts from reference TRBV5-1 and TRBJ2-1): KAGVTQTPRYLIKTRGQQVTLSCSPISGHRSVSWYQQTPGQGLQFLFEYFSETQRNKGNFPGRFSGRQFSNSRSEMNVSTLELGDSALYLCASSLDRHSYNEQFFGPGTRLTVL.

This clonotype was recorded at least ten times. The chain is built from TRBV6-5 and TRBJ1-1; D is unclear. The CDR3 has 13 amino acids. Looked up from germline, CDR1 is MNHEY and CDR2 is SVGAGI. V was clipped by 2 bases and J by 6 bases, with 10 bases between them. CDR3 region: CASSYELLAEAFF. In nucleotides, the CDR3 is TGTGCCAGCAGTTACGAATTATTGGCTGAAGCTTTCTTT.

This clonotype was counted only a few times. This sequence joins TRBV24-1 and TRBJ2-5, with D perhaps being TRBD1 or TRBD2 (5 bases each). This CDR3 has 15 residues. Germline V CDR1 and CDR2: KGHDR, SFDVKD. Trimming stripped 1 base from V and 5 bases from J, with 13 bases between. CDR3 nucleotides: TGTGCCACCAGTGATTTCCGGGGTGGGGCGGAGACCCAGTACTTC. Protein: CATSDFRGGAETQYF.

This CDR3 reads CASTDLGGSQPQHF. The DNA of the CDR3 is TGTGCCAGCACTGATTTGGGGGGCAGTCAGCCCCAGCATTTT. This chain links TRBV6-2 or TRBV6-3 with TRBJ1-5; weak D call: TRBD1 (6 bases). Trimming stripped 7 bases from V and 6 bases from J, with 16 bases between. The CDR3 has 14 residues. CDR1 and CDR2 (germline): MNHEY, SVGEGT.

This chain links TRBV5-1 with TRBJ2-2; 7 bases are a match to TRBD1. The V segment lost 0 bases and the J segment 6 bases; nucleotides outside the gene matches: 8. This CDR3 has 16 residues. Germline V gives CDR1 SGHRS, CDR2 YFSETQ. The CDR3 DNA follows: TGCGCCAGCAGCTTGGGCCCACAGGGGATGTCCGGGGAGCTGTTTTTT. This codes for CASSLGPQGMSGELFF.

This clonotype showed up just a few times. The gene calls are TRBV5-8 and TRBJ2-1; 8 positions agree with TRBD1. The V gene end was trimmed by 2 bases and the J gene end by 9 bases; junction bases not matched to a gene: 10. The germline CDR1 and CDR2 sequences are SGHTS and YDEGEE. The CDR3 runs 15 residues. CDR3 region: CASSFNRGAPIEQFF. Written as DNA, the CDR3 is TGTGCCAGCAGCTTTAACAGGGGGGCCCCAATTGAGCAGTTCTTC.

CDR3 in amino acids: CASSPRSLNTEAFF. CDR3 nucleotides: TGTGCCAGCTCACCAAGGTCGTTGAACACTGAAGCTTTCTTT. The rearrangement joins TRBV18 to TRBJ1-1, with unresolved D. Germline assignment: CDR1 KGHSH and CDR2 LQKENI. V was clipped by 2 bases and J by 0 bases, with 7 bases between them. The CDR3 covers 14 residues.

This clonotype has a count of ten or more. The chain employs TRBV9 and TRBJ2-4; tentatively, D is TRBD1 or TRBD2 (5 bases each). The CDR3 runs to 15 residues. The germline CDR1 and CDR2 sequences are SGDLS and YYNGEE. V gave up 0 bases and J gave up 1 base, with 8 bases separating them. The CDR3 coding sequence is TGTGCCAGCAGCGTAGAAGGGGAGGCCAAAAACATTCAGTACTTC. Encoded protein: CASSVEGEAKNIQYF.

The V and J genes are TRBV27 and TRBJ2-3; D may be TRBD1 (6 bases). V gave up 6 bases and J gave up 4 bases, with 14 bases separating them. The CDR3 length is 14 residues. Germline V gene data show CDR1 as MNHEY and CDR2 as SMNVEV (reference sequence). CDR3 in amino acids: CASRIRGGPDTQYF. The CDR3 DNA reads TGTGCCAGCAGGATCAGGGGTGGGCCAGATACGCAGTATTTT.

The chain recombines TRBV4-1 with TRBJ2-1; 8 bases are shared with TRBD2. Unmatched junction bases numbered 3, after V lost 1 base and J lost 4 bases. The CDR3 consists of 15 residues. The germline gives CDR1 MGHRA, CDR2 YSYEKL. The CDR3, as DNA: TGCGCCAGCAGCCAAGGCGGGGGGCTTTACAATGAGCAGTTCTTC. The encoded protein is CASSQGGGLYNEQFF.

The chain links TRBV12-3 or TRBV12-4 to TRBJ2-5; 12 nucleotides line up with TRBD1. The CDR3 covers 16 residues. J was trimmed by 5 bases and V by 6 bases; bases with no gene match: 10. This CDR3 reads CASRSGTGGRLETQYF. The CDR3 nucleotides are TGTGCCAGCAGATCCGGGACAGGGGGCAGGTTGGAGACCCAGTACTTC.

This clonotype was detected a few times. This chain uses TRBV20-1 with TRBJ1-4; D uncertain. The V end was cut by 3 bases, the J end by 10 bases, with 21 bases between. Germline loops: CDR1 DFQATT, CDR2 SNEGSKA (reference sequence). The CDR3 runs 15 residues. In DNA form, the CDR3 reads TGCAGTGCTAGGACCCCACCGCCGGGTCCTCCAAAACTGTTTTTT. Its translation is CSARTPPPGPPKLFF.

V usage is TRBV6-2 or TRBV6-3 and J usage is TRBJ1-5; tentative D call: TRBD1 (5 bases). Germline-derived CDR1 and CDR2 are MNHEY and SVGEGT. The length of the CDR3 is 15 residues. Trimming removed 2 bases at V and 11 bases at J, with 19 bases between. The CDR3 nucleotides are TGTGCCAGCAGTTACCCGCGGCCGGGGGGAGCGGCCCAGCATTTT. Protein product: CASSYPRPGGAAQHF.

The V call is TRBV20-1, the J call TRBJ1-3; the match to TRBD1 covers 7 bases. This CDR3 has 14 residues. V gave up 5 bases and J gave up 0 bases; unmatched junction bases: 4. From germline, CDR1 is DFQATT and CDR2 SNEGSKA (reference sequence). The CDR3 sequence: CSADRGRSGNTIYF. The CDR3 DNA reads TGCAGTGCTGATAGGGGGCGCTCTGGAAACACCATATATTTT.

This clonotype was observed a handful of times. The chain is built from TRBV9 and TRBJ1-3; 7 bases are a match to TRBD1. Trimming took 4 bases from V and 0 from J; bases not matched to a gene: 22. The CDR3 contains 21 residues. In germline, CDR1 is SGDLS, CDR2 YYNGEE. CDR3 region: CASSPMALLPGQRSSGNTIYF. The CDR3 DNA reads as TGTGCCAGCAGCCCCATGGCCCTACTACCGGGACAGAGAAGCTCTGGAAACACCATATATTTT.

The V and J genes are TRBV29-1 and TRBJ1-1, with D unclear. CDR3 length: 14 residues. Trimming removed 3 bases at V and 3 bases at J, with 14 bases between. Germline lookup yields CDR1 SQVTM and CDR2 ANQGSEA. The CDR3 is CSVEGGGPYTEAFF. Here the CDR3 DNA reads TGCAGCGTTGAGGGCGGAGGGCCGTACACTGAAGCTTTCTTT. Full variable domain (remainder filled in from reference TRBV29-1 and TRBJ1-1): SAVISQKPSRDICQRGTSLTIQCQVDSQVTMMFWYRQQPGQSLTLIATANQGSEATYESGFVIDKFPISRPNLTFSTLTVSNMSPEDSSIYLCSVEGGGPYTEAFFGQGTRLTVV.

The chain links TRBV7-9 to TRBJ1-2; 9 nucleotides agree with TRBD1. Germline CDR1 and CDR2: SEHNR and FQNEAQ (reference sequence). V shed 4 bases and J 5 bases; nucleotides not matched to a gene: 5. The CDR3 is made up of 14 amino acids. DNA for the CDR3: TGTGCCAGCAGCTGGGGGACAGGGAGATATGGCTACACCTTC. Its protein is CASSWGTGRYGYTF.

This clonotype came up a few times. The V and J genes are TRBV3-1 and TRBJ2-7; 8 bases line up with TRBD1. Germline CDR1 LGHDT, CDR2 YNNKEL (reference sequence). This CDR3 region has 15 residues. J gave up 5 bases and V 3 bases, and 9 bases lay outside the gene matches. This CDR3 is CASSHSGQGGDEQYF. CDR3 nucleotide sequence: TGTGCCAGCAGCCACTCCGGACAGGGTGGCGACGAGCAGTACTTC.